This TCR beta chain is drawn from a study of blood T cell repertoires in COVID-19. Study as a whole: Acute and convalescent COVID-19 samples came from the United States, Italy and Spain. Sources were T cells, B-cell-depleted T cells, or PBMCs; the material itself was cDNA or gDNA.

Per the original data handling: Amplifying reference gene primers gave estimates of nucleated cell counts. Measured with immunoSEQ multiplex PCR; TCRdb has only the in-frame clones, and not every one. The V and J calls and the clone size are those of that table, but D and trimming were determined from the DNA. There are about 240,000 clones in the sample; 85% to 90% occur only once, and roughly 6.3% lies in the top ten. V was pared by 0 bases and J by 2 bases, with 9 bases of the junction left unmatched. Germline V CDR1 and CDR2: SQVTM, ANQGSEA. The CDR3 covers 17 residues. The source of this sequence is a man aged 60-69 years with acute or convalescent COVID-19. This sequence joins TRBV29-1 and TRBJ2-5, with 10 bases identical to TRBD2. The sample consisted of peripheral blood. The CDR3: CSVEDRKGLAIQETQYF. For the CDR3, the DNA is TGCAGCGTTGAAGATCGGAAGGGACTAGCGATACAAGAGACCCAGTACTTC.